Shown below are 27 T cell receptor beta chains from a single sample sequenced in a study of T cells in Graves' hyperthyroidism and ophthalmopathy. RNA transcripts were the template for amplifying TCR beta CDR3 regions. An initial round of RT-PCR targeting the TCR CDR3 relied on the HTBI primer set. TCRdb reprocessed the multiplex PCR reads via MiXCR and lists one record per CDR3 protein. This table has more than 550,000 distinct CDR3 sequences, around 20% appearing once. Sequencing used blood. The origin of the receptors is a woman aged 50 to 60 with Graves' hyperthyroidism that later progressed to Graves' ophthalmopathy.

This clonotype was picked up a small number of times. The junction departs from the called germline gene at one end, perhaps through a read error. The rearrangement joins TRBV4-1 to TRBJ1-2; D may be TRBD1 (6 bases). The germline CDR1 and CDR2 sequences are MGHRA and YSYEKL. The CDR3 extends over 13 amino acids. The CDR3 loop is CASSQGGEVGYTF. The CDR3, as DNA: TGTGCCAGCAGCCAAGGGGGGGAGGTTGGCTACACCTTC.

This clonotype was seen a few times. A junction end diverges from the germline sequence, so it may reflect a read error. The rearrangement joins TRBV5-6 to TRBJ1-1, with no clear D. CDR3 length equals 17 residues. Per the germline V gene, CDR1 is SGHDT and CDR2 is YYEEEE. The CDR3 nucleotides read TGTGCCAGCAGCTTGTTGAGTGATTATGGCAGCAACACTGGAGCTTTCTTT. Its protein product is CASSLLSDYGSNTGAFF.

V gene TRBV20-1 combines with J gene TRBJ2-1; D unresolved. There are 12 residues in the CDR3. Germline V gene lookup returns CDR1 DFQATT and CDR2 SNEGSKA (reference sequence). V was shortened by 7 bases and J by 3 bases, with 10 bases between the two germline ends. The CDR3 DNA reads TGCAGTGTAGGGTCTCTCTACAATGAGCAGTTCTTC. This codes for CSVGSLYNEQFF.

The chain couples TRBV27 to TRBJ2-1; possibly TRBD2 for D (6 bases). Trimming removed 6 bases at V and 6 bases at J, with 18 bases between. The CDR3 has 15 residues. Germline CDR1 reads MNHEY; CDR2 reads SMNVEV (reference sequence). Here the CDR3 reads CASRAGFQSGNEQFF. DNA for the CDR3: TGTGCCAGCAGGGCGGGATTTCAGTCTGGCAATGAGCAGTTCTTC.

The rearrangement joins TRBV3-1 to TRBJ1-5, with 10 bases that match TRBD1. CDR1 LGHDT and CDR2 YNNKEL come from the germline V gene (reference sequence). The V gene end was trimmed by 2 bases and the J gene end by 0 bases; junction bases not matched to a gene: 10. The CDR3 covers 19 residues. The CDR3 sequence is CASSQHSGQGDYSNQPQHF. The DNA for the CDR3 is TGTGCCAGCAGCCAACACAGTGGACAGGGGGATTATAGCAATCAGCCCCAGCATTTT.

The V call is TRBV18, the J call TRBJ2-5; the match to TRBD2 covers 10 bases. CDR1 is KGHSH and CDR2 is LQKENI in the germline V gene. The CDR3 runs to 16 residues. Trimming at V came to 3 bases and at J to 2 bases, leaving 6 bases not matched to a gene. CDR3 DNA: TGTGCCAGCTCACCGCTTAGCGGGGGGACTCAAGAGACCCAGTACTTC. This encodes CASSPLSGGTQETQYF.

At least ten counts were recorded for this clonotype. The chain combines TRBV11-2 with TRBJ1-2; the D is unclear. This CDR3 comprises 14 residues. Germline V lookup: CDR1 SGHAT, CDR2 FQNNGV. V was trimmed by 5 bases and J by 3 bases, leaving 13 bases between them. The CDR3: CASSRTAADYGYTF. The CDR3, as DNA: TGTGCCAGCAGCCGGACGGCGGCGGACTATGGCTACACCTTC.

This clonotype was found a few times. The chain links TRBV10-3 to TRBJ1-2; the D gene is possibly TRBD1 (5 bases). Per germline, CDR1 ENHRY and CDR2 SYGVKD. Trimming took off 4 bases at V and 13 bases at J, with 22 bases between the two ends. This CDR3 has 14 residues. CDR3 sequence: CAISGTGQVGLSTF. CDR3 sequence (DNA): TGTGCCATCAGTGGAACGGGGCAGGTTGGCTTATCCACCTTC.

This chain joins TRBV19 and TRBJ1-1, with 7 bases lining up with TRBD1. CDR3 size: 15 residues. Germline V gene lookup returns CDR1 LNHDA and CDR2 SQIVND (reference sequence). The junction had 11 bases not matched to a gene; V was cut back by 3 bases and J by 7 bases. CDR3 residues: CASSIKGQWRNEAFF. In nucleotides, the CDR3 is TGTGCCAGTAGTATTAAGGGACAGTGGAGGAATGAAGCTTTCTTT.

Regarding this clonotype: A single base separates this from a much larger clone, so it may be a read error. The gene calls are TRBV12-3 or TRBV12-4 and TRBJ1-1; D is possibly TRBD1 (6 bases). CDR3 size: 15 residues. With 4 bases removed from V and 1 base from J, the gap between germline ends came to 13 bases. As DNA, the CDR3 is TGTGCCAGCAGTTCGAGGGGGGCGCGGAACACTGAAGCTTTCTTT. Protein product: CASSSRGARNTEAFF.

This clonotype was observed many times. This rearrangement joins TRBV14 to TRBJ2-7; 8 bases line up with TRBD2. Germline assignment: CDR1 SGHDN and CDR2 FVKESK. Unmatched junction bases numbered 8, after V lost 3 bases and J lost 1 base. The CDR3 spans 16 residues. The CDR3, as DNA: TGTGCCAGCAGCCACCCCGGGAGGGGCCGATCCTACGAGCAGTACTTC. Its translation is CASSHPGRGRSYEQYF.

This clonotype has only a few counts. V and J are TRBV30 and TRBJ1-2; 10 nucleotides line up with TRBD1. J gave up 8 bases and V 3 bases, and 9 bases lay outside the gene matches. The CDR3 contains 14 residues. Per the germline V gene, CDR1 is GTSNPN and CDR2 is SVGIG (reference sequence). The CDR3 DNA reads TGTGCCTGGAGGGGGGACAGGGGACCAGAAGGCTACACCTTC. It translates to CAWRGDRGPEGYTF.

This clonotype has more than one count but fewer than ten. The chain recombines TRBV30 with TRBJ1-5, with TRBD1 identical over 8 bases. The CDR3 is 17 residues long. The ends lost 4 bases at V and 5 bases at J; junction bases unmatched: 16. Germline V gene sequence: CDR1 GTSNPN, CDR2 SVGIG (reference sequence). The CDR3 region is CAWKTDGQGRGYQPQHF. The CDR3 DNA reads TGTGCCTGGAAGACTGATGGACAGGGTCGGGGCTATCAGCCCCAGCATTTT.

About this clonotype: This may arise from a read error, as a much more abundant clone is one base away. The chain is built from TRBV12-3 or TRBV12-4 and TRBJ1-6, with D uncertain. V lost 10 bases and J 9 bases, leaving 19 bases between the germline ends. This CDR3 spans 14 amino acids. The CDR3 loop reads CATNPAPKGSPLHF. As DNA, the CDR3 is TGTGCCACCAACCCGGCCCCGAAGGGTTCACCCCTCCACTTT.

This clonotype has only one observation. The chain is built from TRBV5-1 and TRBJ2-3; 9 bases fit TRBD2. This CDR3 has 17 residues. From germline, CDR1 is SGHRS and CDR2 YFSETQ. V lost 1 base to trimming and J lost 4 bases; unmatched junction nucleotides: 10. CDR3 nucleotides: TGCGCCAGCAGCTTGCGTTTGACTAGCGGTTCAGCAGATACGCAGTATTTT. It translates to CASSLRLTSGSADTQYF.

This chain joins TRBV12-3 or TRBV12-4 and TRBJ1-2; 7 bases line up with TRBD1. CDR3 length: 15 residues. The ends lost 6 bases at V and 8 bases at J; junction bases unmatched: 15. DNA of the CDR3: TGTGCCAGCAGGCGGTCAGACAGGGCGAGGGGAGGCTACACCTTC. Its protein product is CASRRSDRARGGYTF.

J is TRBJ1-2 and V is TRBV20-1, with D possibly being TRBD1 (5 bases). This CDR3 contains 12 residues. In germline, CDR1 is DFQATT, CDR2 SNEGSKA (reference sequence). The CDR3 bases are TGCAGCTCATCCCAGGGAGACTATGGCTACACCTTC. It is translated as CSSSQGDYGYTF.

This clonotype was counted between two and nine times. V and J are TRBV9 and TRBJ1-2; D may be TRBD1 (6 bases). The CDR3 spans 16 residues. The germline V gene has CDR1 SGDLS and CDR2 YYNGEE. Trimming took 0 bases from V and 5 from J, leaving 17 bases between them. The CDR3 here is CASSVGSDGGHYGYTF. The DNA for the CDR3 is TGTGCCAGCAGCGTAGGTTCGGATGGGGGGCATTATGGCTACACCTTC.

The rearrangement links TRBV15 to TRBJ2-7; TRBD1 might be the D (6 bases). CDR3 length: 17 residues. Germline values: CDR1 LNHNV, CDR2 YYDKDF (reference sequence). Trimming took 0 bases from V and 3 from J, leaving 18 bases between them. The DNA for the CDR3 is TGTGCCACCAGCAGAGATCAAGGCCAGGGGCTAATCTACGAGCAGTACTTC. This gives the protein CATSRDQGQGLIYEQYF.

The chain combines TRBV6-2 or TRBV6-3 with TRBJ1-1; D gene uncertain. Germline-derived CDR1 and CDR2 are MNHEY and SVGEGT. V lost 2 bases and J 5 bases, leaving 12 bases between the germline ends. This CDR3 is 14 amino acids long. DNA of the CDR3: TGTGCCAGCAGTTACGGCAAGGGTCGGACTGAAGCTTTCTTT. It codes for CASSYGKGRTEAFF.

V is TRBV6-2 or TRBV6-3 and J is TRBJ1-2; a weak D match, TRBD1 (6 bases). From germline, CDR1 is MNHEY and CDR2 SVGEGT. V gave up 5 bases and J gave up 14 bases, with 15 bases separating them. There are 11 residues in the CDR3. Here the CDR3 DNA reads TGTGCCAGCAGTACGAAAGACAGGCTGACCTTC. Protein: CASSTKDRLTF.

This clonotype was counted at least ten times. The chain joins TRBV18 to TRBJ1-6, with unresolved D. Per germline, CDR1 KGHSH and CDR2 LQKENI. CDR3 size: 17 residues. V lost 2 bases and J 0 bases, leaving 11 bases between the germline ends. The DNA of the CDR3 is TGTGCCAGCTCACCAGTCAATATGGGCTCCTATAATTCACCCCTCCACTTT. Translating gives CASSPVNMGSYNSPLHF.

This clonotype showed up many times. The chain has TRBV10-2 and TRBJ1-5; 12 nucleotides match TRBD1. CDR1 and CDR2 (germline): WSHSY, SAAADI. J gave up 6 bases and V 8 bases, and 2 bases lay outside the gene matches. CDR3 length: 13 amino acids. The CDR3 DNA sequence: TGCGCCAGCGGGACAGGGGGCGGTCAGCCCCAGCATTTT. Encoded protein: CASGTGGGQPQHF.

The rearrangement joins TRBV6-1 to TRBJ2-5; D is unresolved. Germline CDR1 MNHNS, CDR2 SASEGT. The V end was cut by 6 bases, the J end by 5 bases, with 16 bases between. The CDR3 sequence is 14 residues long. The CDR3 nucleotides are TGTGCCAGCAGGCGCGGTCAGGATATGGAGACCCAGTACTTC. Translation: CASRRGQDMETQYF.

V is TRBV11-2 and J is TRBJ2-1; 9 positions match TRBD2. The ends lost 8 bases at V and 0 bases at J; junction bases unmatched: 14. Germline CDR1 SGHAT, CDR2 FQNNGV. The CDR3 is 18 residues long. CDR3: CASGSQAGGLSSYNEQFF. The CDR3 DNA is TGTGCCAGCGGCTCTCAGGCGGGGGGGTTAAGCTCCTACAATGAGCAGTTCTTC.

This clonotype occurred many times. This chain uses TRBV18 with TRBJ1-1, with 7 bases lining up with TRBD1. There are 15 residues in the CDR3. The V segment lost 1 base and the J segment 1 base; nucleotides outside the gene matches: 3. Germline assignment: CDR1 KGHSH and CDR2 LQKENI. In nucleotides, the CDR3 is TGTGCCAGCTCACCACAGGGACAGACGAACACTGAAGCTTTCTTT. Residues: CASSPQGQTNTEAFF.

The chain combines TRBV6-6 with TRBJ2-1, with D unclear. The CDR3 spans 15 residues. The V and J ends lost 0 bases and 3 bases respectively, with 9 bases between them. CDR1 and CDR2 (germline): MNHNY, SVGAGI (reference sequence). CDR3 nucleotide sequence: TGTGCCAGCAGTTACTCGACCGGAGTCTACAATGAGCAGTTCTTC. As protein: CASSYSTGVYNEQFF.